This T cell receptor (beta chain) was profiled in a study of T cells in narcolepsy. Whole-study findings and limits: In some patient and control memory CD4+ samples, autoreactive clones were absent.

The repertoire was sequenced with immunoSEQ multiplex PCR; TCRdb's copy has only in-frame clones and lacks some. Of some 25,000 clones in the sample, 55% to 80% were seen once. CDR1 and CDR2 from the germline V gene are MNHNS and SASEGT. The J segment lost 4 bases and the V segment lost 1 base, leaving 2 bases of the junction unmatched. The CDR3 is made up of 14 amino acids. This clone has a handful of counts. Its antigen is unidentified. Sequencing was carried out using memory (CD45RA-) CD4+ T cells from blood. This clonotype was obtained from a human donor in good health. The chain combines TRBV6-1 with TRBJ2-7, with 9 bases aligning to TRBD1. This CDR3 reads CASSEGGTGYEQYF. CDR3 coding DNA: TGTGCCAGCAGTGAAGGAGGGACAGGGTACGAGCAGTACTTC.